This T cell receptor (beta chain) came from a study of cytomegalovirus exposure and HLA in healthy donors. Overall study results and limits: Another analysis was done later, and it associated more than 15,000 TCR beta sequences with HLA alleles at 0.05 false discovery rate.

PCR primers comprised 60 Vbeta and 13 Jbeta primers. Generated by immunoSEQ multiplex PCR, the TCRdb table keeps only in-frame clones and is missing some. The sample yields about 110,000 clones, around 64% seen once. Trimming pared 6 bases from V and 0 bases from J, leaving 11 bases between. The CDR3 runs to 14 residues. From germline, CDR1 is LNHDA and CDR2 SQIVND (reference sequence). To note about this clone: Its target is not known.

This TCR was recovered from a man aged 25 to 40 in good health and CMV-seropositive. The sequencing input was PBMCs. The chain couples TRBV19 to TRBJ1-1; D is unclear. The CDR3 DNA reads TGTGCCAGTAGCCCGGGGAGAATGAACACTGAAGCTTTCTTT. It is translated as CASSPGRMNTEAFF. The complete variable domain, with remaining parts taken from reference TRBV19 and TRBJ1-1, reads DGGITQSPKYLFRKEGQNVTLSCEQNLNHDAMYWYRQDPGQGLRLIYYSQIVNDFQKGDIAEGYSVSREKKESFPLTVTSAQKNPTAFYLCASSPGRMNTEAFFGQGTRLTVV.